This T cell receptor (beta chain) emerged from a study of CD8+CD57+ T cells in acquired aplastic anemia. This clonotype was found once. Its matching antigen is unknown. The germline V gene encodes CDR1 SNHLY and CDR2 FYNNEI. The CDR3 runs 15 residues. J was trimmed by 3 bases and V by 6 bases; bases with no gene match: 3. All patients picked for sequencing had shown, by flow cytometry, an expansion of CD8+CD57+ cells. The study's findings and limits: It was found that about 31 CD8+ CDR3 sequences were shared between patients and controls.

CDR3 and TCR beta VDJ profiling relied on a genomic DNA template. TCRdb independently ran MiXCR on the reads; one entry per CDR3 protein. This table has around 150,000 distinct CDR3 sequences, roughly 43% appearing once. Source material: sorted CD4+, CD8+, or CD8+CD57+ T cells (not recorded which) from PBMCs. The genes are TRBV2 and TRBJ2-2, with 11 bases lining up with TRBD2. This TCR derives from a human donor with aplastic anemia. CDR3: CASSGTSGYTGELFF. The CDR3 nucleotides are TGTGCCAGCAGCGGGACTAGCGGTTACACCGGGGAGCTGTTTTTT. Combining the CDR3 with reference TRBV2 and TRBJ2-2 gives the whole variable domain EPEVTQTPSHQVTQMGQEVILRCVPISNHLYFYWYRQILGQKVEFLVSFYNNEISEKSEIFDDQFSVERPDGSNFTLKIRSTKLEDSAMYFCASSGTSGYTGELFFGEGSRLTVL.